The 17 T cell receptor beta chains given below trace back to one sample, sequenced in a study of cytomegalovirus exposure and HLA in healthy donors (dated by TCRdb to 2017 to 2019). Libraries were constructed by the immunoSEQ multiplex PCR assay. A mixture of 60 forward primers for TCR Vbeta segments and 13 reverse primers for TCR Jbeta segments was used in the multiplex PCR. TCRdb retrieved this table from immuneACCESS and kept in-frame rearrangements only. Not all clones are present; in checked studies, unresolved V genes account for under half, and no reason is known for the remainder. Recorded for this sample are 150,000 to 200,000 clones; 75% of them occurred a single time. The leading ten clones occupy about 7.7% of the sample. Specimen: PBMCs. Source of these receptors: a woman aged 40 to 55 in good health and CMV-seropositive.

This chain joins TRBV7-2 and TRBJ1-4; no definite D call. Between the trimmed V and J ends, which lost 5 bases and 3 bases, there was a span of 10 bases. Germline V gene data show CDR1 as SGHTA and CDR2 as FQGNSA. This CDR3 spans 14 amino acids. DNA for the CDR3: TGTGCCAGCAGCCTAAGCGGGGCTAATGAAAAACTGTTTTTT. Translating it yields CASSLSGANEKLFF.

V is TRBV5-1 and J is TRBJ2-1; 8 bases agree with TRBD1. V shed 4 bases, J shed 6 bases, and the junction held 3 bases outside the gene matches. The CDR3 sequence is 13 residues long. Per the germline V gene, CDR1 is SGHRS and CDR2 is YFSETQ. The chain's CDR3 is CASSRTGSNEQFF. DNA of the CDR3: TGCGCCAGCAGCCGGACAGGGTCCAATGAGCAGTTCTTC.

The chain is built from TRBV27 and TRBJ2-5, with 9 bases aligning to TRBD2. Near its end, the DNA agrees better with TRBJ2-7, so the J call may be wrong. The CDR3 totals 18 residues. The germline V gene encodes CDR1 MNHEY and CDR2 SMNVEV (reference sequence). CDR3 amino acids: CASRKQFNPSGNSYEQYF. The CDR3, as DNA: TGTGCCAGCAGGAAGCAGTTTAACCCTAGCGGGAACTCCTACGAGCAGTACTTC.

V usage is TRBV2 and J usage is TRBJ2-1; 9 bases map to TRBD2. The CDR3 totals 14 residues. Germline loops: CDR1 SNHLY, CDR2 FYNNEI. The trim removed 6 bases at V and 7 bases at J, leaving 7 bases unmatched. The CDR3 loop reads CASRALREGNEQFF. The CDR3, as DNA: TGTGCCAGCAGGGCCCTGCGGGAGGGGAATGAGCAGTTCTTC.

This clone was detected only once. The rearrangement links TRBV14 to TRBJ1-4; no clear D gene. The length of the CDR3 is 14 residues. Germline lookup yields CDR1 SGHDN and CDR2 FVKESK. Trimming stripped 1 base from V and 5 bases from J, with 8 bases between. The CDR3: CASSQGARNEKLFF. For the CDR3, the DNA is TGTGCCAGCAGCCAAGGAGCCCGCAATGAAAAACTGTTTTTT.

V gene TRBV2 combines with J gene TRBJ2-7; the match to TRBD1 covers 9 bases. The V gene end was trimmed by 4 bases and the J gene end by 7 bases; junction bases not matched to a gene: 8. The germline gives CDR1 SNHLY, CDR2 FYNNEI. This CDR3 is built from 14 residues. The CDR3 region is CASSVLQGAGEQYF. The CDR3 nucleotides are TGTGCCAGCAGTGTATTACAGGGGGCAGGGGAGCAGTACTTC.

The chain has TRBV7-3 and TRBJ2-2, with a weak D call TRBD1 (5 bases). The CDR3 spans 14 residues. Trimming took 5 bases from V and 4 from J, leaving 11 bases between them. Germline lookup yields CDR1 SGHTA and CDR2 FQGTGA. The CDR3: CASSVDRGTGELFF. In DNA form, the CDR3 reads TGTGCCAGCAGCGTAGACAGAGGCACCGGGGAGCTGTTTTTT.

The chain carries TRBV9 and TRBJ1-2; no clear D gene. CDR1 is SGDLS and CDR2 is YYNGEE in the germline V gene. The CDR3 runs to 15 residues. Trimming cost V 4 bases and J 3 bases, with 16 bases left between them. The CDR3 loop is CASSPGSRDDYGYTF. In DNA form, the CDR3 reads TGTGCCAGCAGCCCCGGGTCCCGAGATGACTATGGCTACACCTTC.

The gene calls are TRBV19 and TRBJ2-3, with 9 bases lining up with TRBD2. Germline-derived CDR1 and CDR2 are LNHDA and SQIVND (reference sequence). The CDR3 is 19 amino acids. V lost 5 bases and J lost 0; bases outside the gene matches: 15. CDR3 nucleotides: TGTGCCAGTAGTCTGTCGGATACTAGCGGGCTCGATAGCACAGATACGCAGTATTTT. Translating it yields CASSLSDTSGLDSTDTQYF.

The chain couples TRBV5-1 to TRBJ1-1; a possible D gene is TRBD1 (5 bases). Germline CDR1 SGHRS, CDR2 YFSETQ. CDR3 size: 12 residues. Trimming pared 8 bases from V and 3 bases from J, leaving 11 bases between. The CDR3 nucleotides read TGCGCCAGTCAGTGGGGGGACACTGAAGCTTTCTTT. It translates to CASQWGDTEAFF. Based on the CDR3 plus reference TRBV5-1 and TRBJ1-1, the full variable domain is KAGVTQTPRYLIKTRGQQVTLSCSPISGHRSVSWYQQTPGQGLQFLFEYFSETQRNKGNFPGRFSGRQFSNSRSEMNVSTLELGDSALYLCASQWGDTEAFFGQGTRLTVV.

V is TRBV19 and J is TRBJ1-1, with TRBD1 matching over 10 bases. This CDR3 comprises 15 residues. The germline gives CDR1 LNHDA, CDR2 SQIVND (reference sequence). The V segment lost 4 bases and the J segment 5 bases; nucleotides outside the gene matches: 7. CDR3 region: CASSRTGGRWTEAFF. The CDR3 DNA sequence: TGTGCCAGTAGTAGGACAGGGGGTAGGTGGACTGAAGCTTTCTTT.

The chain uses TRBV19 and TRBJ2-3, with D perhaps matching TRBD2 (6 bases). The germline gives CDR1 LNHDA, CDR2 SQIVND (reference sequence). V shed 7 bases and J shed 7 bases, with 12 bases lying between them. This CDR3 is 12 amino acids long. The CDR3 loop is CASTTGGNTQYF. The CDR3 coding sequence is TGTGCCAGTACTACGGGCGGGAATACGCAGTATTTT.

Written as DNA, the CDR3 is TGTGCCAGCACCTGGCCCGGGGGTGGCAAAAACATTCAGTACTTC. Its translation is CASTWPGGGKNIQYF. The chain links TRBV6-1 to TRBJ2-4, with D possibly being TRBD2 (6 bases). Looked up from germline, CDR1 is MNHNS and CDR2 is SASEGT. This CDR3 region has 15 residues. Trimming stripped 7 bases from V and 3 bases from J, with 16 bases between.

J is TRBJ2-7 and V is TRBV29-1; 12 bases are a match to TRBD1. This CDR3 region has 14 residues. Germline loops: CDR1 SQVTM, CDR2 ANQGSEA. Trimming at V came to 6 bases and at J to 5 bases, leaving 8 bases not matched to a gene. The CDR3: CSVRTGTGGHEQYF. CDR3 bases: TGCAGCGTGAGGACCGGGACAGGGGGCCACGAGCAGTACTTC.

The chain carries TRBV29-1 and TRBJ1-1; D is unresolved. Trimming removed 6 bases from V and 1 base from J, with 6 bases in between. Germline V CDR1 and CDR2: SQVTM, ANQGSEA. This CDR3 has 11 residues. The CDR3 sequence is CSVRSNTEAFF. The CDR3 bases are TGCAGCGTGCGCTCGAACACTGAAGCTTTCTTT. Variable domain in full (rest from reference TRBV29-1 and TRBJ1-1): SAVISQKPSRDICQRGTSLTIQCQVDSQVTMMFWYRQQPGQSLTLIATANQGSEATYESGFVIDKFPISRPNLTFSTLTVSNMSPEDSSIYLCSVRSNTEAFFGQGTRLTVV.

Written as DNA, the CDR3 is TGTGCCAGCAGCTTAGGCGTAGATAATTCACCCCTCCACTTT. Encoded protein: CASSLGVDNSPLHF. The V and J genes are TRBV7-6 and TRBJ1-6; D gene uncertain. CDR3 length: 14 amino acids. Germline loops: CDR1 SGHVS, CDR2 FNYEAQ. V lost 1 base and J 5 bases, leaving 6 bases between the germline ends.

This sequence joins TRBV15 and TRBJ2-7; 11 bases align to TRBD2. Germline CDR1 is LNHNV and CDR2 is YYDKDF (reference sequence). V lost 3 bases and J lost 2; bases outside the gene matches: 15. The CDR3 has 19 amino acids. CDR3 amino acids: CATSRLGLADQKPPYEQYF. The CDR3 nucleotides read TGTGCCACCAGCAGGTTGGGACTAGCGGACCAGAAGCCCCCCTACGAGCAGTACTTC. The full variable domain, with the rest looked up from reference TRBV15 and TRBJ2-7, is DAMVIQNPRYQVTQFGKPVTLSCSQTLNHNVMYWYQQKSSQAPKLLFHYYDKDFNNEADTPDNFQSRRPNTSFCFLDIRSPGLGDTAMYLCATSRLGLADQKPPYEQYFGPGTRLTVT.